The 28 T cell receptor beta chains below come from one sample, sequenced in a study of T cell responses to AZD1222 COVID-19 vaccine. The protocol was immunoSEQ multiplex PCR, while the TCRdb copy is restricted to in-frame clones and leaves out a portion. The repertoire includes about 180,000 clones, approximately 88% of them detected once, and 1.5% to 2% sits in the top ten. The sample in question was peripheral blood, obtained on day 0 of AZD1222 vaccination. The receptors were gathered from an adult in good health.

V usage is TRBV9 and J usage is TRBJ2-3, with D perhaps given as TRBD1 or TRBD2 (5 bases each). This CDR3 has 16 residues. The germline CDR1 and CDR2 sequences are SGDLS and YYNGEE. Trimming stripped 3 bases from V and 3 bases from J, with 17 bases between. CDR3 in amino acids: CASSALGPKITDTQYF. The CDR3 DNA reads as TGTGCCAGCAGCGCCCTGGGACCAAAGATAACAGATACGCAGTATTTT.

The chain couples TRBV28 to TRBJ1-6, with 11 bases aligning to TRBD1. The length of the CDR3 is 15 residues. Germline CDR1 and CDR2: MDHEN and SYDVKM. The trim removed 5 bases at V and 9 bases at J, leaving 6 bases unmatched. As DNA, the CDR3 is TGTGCCAGCAGTGTACCGGGACAGGGGGGTTCACCCCTCCACTTT. The encoded protein is CASSVPGQGGSPLHF. Supplemented by reference TRBV28 and TRBJ1-6, the full variable domain reads DVKVTQSSRYLVKRTGEKVFLECVQDMDHENMFWYRQDPGLGLRLIYFSYDVKMKEKGDIPEGYSVSREKKERFSLILESASTNQTSMYLCASSVPGQGGSPLHFGNGTRLTVT.

The chain couples TRBV7-9 to TRBJ2-7; no reliable D call. The CDR3 contains 13 residues. CDR1 and CDR2 (germline): SEHNR, FQNEAQ (reference sequence). Trimming took 3 bases from V and 2 from J, leaving 8 bases between them. CDR3 in amino acids: CASSFSTPYEQYF. CDR3 coding DNA: TGTGCCAGCAGCTTCTCTACCCCCTACGAGCAGTACTTC.

This clone was detected a few times. This chain connects TRBV3-1 (or the pseudogene TRBV3-2) to TRBJ2-5; D is undetermined. V gave up 4 bases and J gave up 0 bases, with 18 bases separating them. Germline CDR1 reads LGHDT; CDR2 reads YNNKEL (reference sequence). This CDR3 is built from 17 residues. CDR3 DNA sequence: TGTGCCAGCAGCCCAACCGCGGAACATCTGTACCAAGAGACCCAGTACTTC. Protein: CASSPTAEHLYQETQYF.

The chain uses TRBV7-9 and TRBJ1-1; 8 nucleotides match TRBD1. CDR3 length equals 17 residues. Per germline, CDR1 SEHNR and CDR2 FQNEAQ (reference sequence). With V trimmed by 1 base and J by 3 bases, 10 bases remained unmatched. CDR3 DNA: TGTGCCAGCAGCTTAGTTAGGGCAGGGGGCGGGTACACTGAAGCTTTCTTT. Its protein is CASSLVRAGGGYTEAFF. The whole variable domain, filled in from reference TRBV7-9 and TRBJ1-1, reads DTGVSQNPRHKITKRGQNVTFRCDPISEHNRLYWYRQTLGQGPEFLTYFQNEAQLEKSRLLSDRFSAERPKGSFSTLEIQRTEQGDSAMYLCASSLVRAGGGYTEAFFGQGTRLTVV.

The chain joins TRBV27 to TRBJ2-3; D unresolved. Germline V gene sequence: CDR1 MNHEY, CDR2 SMNVEV (reference sequence). V gave up 4 bases and J gave up 2 bases, with 7 bases separating them. The CDR3 runs 13 residues. The CDR3 here is CASSSRYTDTQYF. Here the CDR3 DNA reads TGTGCCAGCAGTTCCAGATACACAGATACGCAGTATTTT.

This clone was found once. The chain links TRBV28 to TRBJ1-3; TRBD1 aligns across 8 bases. Germline trimming cut 5 bases from V and 3 bases from J; bases unmatched to any gene: 9. This CDR3 has 16 amino acids. CDR1 is MDHEN and CDR2 is SYDVKM in the germline V gene. The CDR3 reads CASSARQGKGGNTIYF. CDR3 coding DNA: TGTGCCAGCAGTGCCCGACAGGGGAAAGGTGGAAACACCATATATTTT.

The chain recombines TRBV5-5 with TRBJ2-2; the D gene is possibly TRBD2 (7 bases). The CDR3 covers 15 residues. Germline values: CDR1 SGHKS, CDR2 YYEKEE (reference sequence). V gave up 1 base and J gave up 4 bases, with 11 bases separating them. CDR3 bases: TGTGCCAGCAGCTTGCGGGGGGCGGGCACCGGGGAGCTGTTTTTT. This codes for CASSLRGAGTGELFF.

The chain uses TRBV5-4 and TRBJ1-6, with TRBD1 as a possible D gene (5 bases). The CDR3 spans 13 residues. The germline CDR1 and CDR2 sequences are SGHNT and YYREEE (reference sequence). The V gene lost 5 bases and the J gene lost 5 bases, with 8 bases spanning the gap. For the CDR3, the DNA is TGTGCCAGCAGAAGGGACCATAATTCACCCCTCCACTTT. As protein: CASRRDHNSPLHF.

The gene calls are TRBV5-1 and TRBJ2-7, with TRBD2 matching 10 bases. The V segment lost 4 bases and the J segment 5 bases; nucleotides outside the gene matches: 6. Germline-derived CDR1 and CDR2 are SGHRS and YFSETQ. The CDR3 loop spans 14 amino acids. The CDR3 DNA reads as TGCGCCAGCAGCACCGGGACTAGCGAGGACGAGCAGTACTTC. It specifies CASSTGTSEDEQYF.

As regards this clone: The same CDR3 can be traced to other DNA sequences in this sample. This chain links TRBV20-1 with TRBJ1-5; a possible D gene is TRBD1 (6 bases). This CDR3 has 13 residues. Germline V CDR1 and CDR2: DFQATT, SNEGSKA (reference sequence). The germline V and J ends were trimmed by 3 bases and 6 bases, with 12 bases remaining between them. CDR3 residues: CSASGGAGQPQHF. The CDR3 region has the DNA TGCAGTGCTAGTGGGGGGGCCGGTCAGCCCCAGCATTTT.

Regarding this clone: At the DNA level, this CDR3 is encoded by other sequences in the same sample as well. V is TRBV5-1 and J is TRBJ1-2; 9 nucleotides match TRBD1. This CDR3 spans 14 amino acids. In germline, CDR1 is SGHRS, CDR2 YFSETQ. The V gene end was trimmed by 4 bases and the J gene end by 2 bases; junction bases not matched to a gene: 3. CDR3 nucleotides: TGCGCCAGCAGCCCTGGACAGGGGAACTATGGCTACACCTTC. It is translated as CASSPGQGNYGYTF.

The genes are TRBV5-1 and TRBJ1-1; 10 positions agree with TRBD1. This CDR3 spans 15 amino acids. The germline CDR1 and CDR2 sequences are SGHRS and YFSETQ. Trimming cost V 4 bases and J 4 bases; bases outside gene matches: 7. The DNA for the CDR3 is TGCGCCAGCAGCGGGGGGACAGGGGTCGGCACTGAAGCTTTCTTT. Protein sequence: CASSGGTGVGTEAFF.

The chain employs TRBV13 and TRBJ2-1, with a weak D call TRBD2 (7 bases). Germline V gene lookup returns CDR1 PRHDT and CDR2 FYEKMQ (reference sequence). Trimming removed 0 bases from V and 1 base from J, with 16 bases in between. The CDR3 is 18 amino acids. The CDR3: CASSLGSRGGGSYNEQFF. The CDR3 DNA follows: TGTGCCAGCAGCTTAGGGAGTAGGGGGGGCGGATCCTACAATGAGCAGTTCTTC.

The rearrangement links TRBV27 to TRBJ1-6, with D unresolved. CDR3 length: 18 amino acids. From germline, CDR1 is MNHEY and CDR2 SMNVEV (reference sequence). Trimming left V 4 bases short and J 7 bases short, with 23 bases between. The CDR3 sequence is CASSSSRGPAGGNSPLHF. CDR3 nucleotides: TGTGCCAGCAGTTCCTCGAGAGGGCCAGCCGGTGGAAATTCACCCCTCCACTTT.

V gene TRBV7-2 combines with J gene TRBJ1-3; D might be TRBD1 (6 bases). V lost 0 bases to trimming and J lost 0 bases, with 24 bases between them. The CDR3 has 21 residues. Germline assignment: CDR1 SGHTA and CDR2 FQGNSA. Written as DNA, the CDR3 is TGTGCCAGCAGCTTAGCGCCCCACGATTTCTGGGGGCCGAGCTCTGGAAACACCATATATTTT. Its protein product is CASSLAPHDFWGPSSGNTIYF.

The rearrangement uses TRBV18 and TRBJ1-1; D is perhaps TRBD1 (6 bases). This CDR3 is built from 13 residues. Germline V CDR1 and CDR2: KGHSH, LQKENI. Trimming stripped 4 bases from V and 4 bases from J, with 10 bases between. CDR3 loop: CASSRGQGTEAFF. DNA of the CDR3: TGTGCCAGCTCACGGGGGCAGGGCACTGAAGCTTTCTTT.

V gene TRBV2 combines with J gene TRBJ2-5; D perhaps matches TRBD2 (5 bases). V shed 3 bases and J shed 8 bases, with 13 bases lying between them. Germline lookup yields CDR1 SNHLY and CDR2 FYNNEI. The CDR3 loop spans 13 amino acids. The CDR3 spells CASSDGVRGTQYF. The CDR3 DNA sequence: TGTGCCAGCAGTGATGGCGTACGGGGTACCCAGTACTTC.

The chain uses TRBV6-1 and TRBJ1-2; D remains unclear. Germline assignment: CDR1 MNHNS and CDR2 SASEGT. V shed 3 bases and J shed 2 bases, with 7 bases lying between them. The CDR3 runs 13 residues. The CDR3 DNA follows: TGTGCCAGCAGTGAGAGCGGAAACTATGGCTACACCTTC. Encoded protein: CASSESGNYGYTF.

The V gene is TRBV27, the J gene TRBJ1-5; 7 nucleotides match TRBD1. With 1 base clipped from V and 2 bases from J, the junction kept 8 bases outside the gene matches. This CDR3 contains 17 residues. CDR1 is MNHEY, CDR2 SMNVEV, per germline (reference sequence). The CDR3 sequence: CASSLYPDRPGNQPQHF. The DNA of the CDR3 is TGTGCCAGCAGTTTATACCCGGACAGGCCCGGCAATCAGCCCCAGCATTTT.

The chain carries TRBV15 and TRBJ2-3; 8 nucleotides align to TRBD2. The CDR3 totals 18 residues. The junction had 10 bases not matched to a gene; V was cut back by 1 base and J by 1 base. CDR1 LNHNV and CDR2 YYDKDF come from the germline V gene (reference sequence). The CDR3 protein is CATSRGPVSGSGTDTQYF. CDR3 DNA sequence: TGTGCCACCAGCAGAGGGCCGGTGAGCGGGAGTGGCACAGATACGCAGTATTTT.

The V and J genes are TRBV30 and TRBJ1-5; D is possibly TRBD1 (6 bases). The CDR3 is made up of 13 amino acids. Germline V gene lookup returns CDR1 GTSNPN and CDR2 SVGIG (reference sequence). The V and J ends lost 4 bases and 6 bases respectively, with 13 bases between them. CDR3: CAWNHRVSQPQHF. CDR3 coding DNA: TGTGCCTGGAATCACAGGGTAAGTCAGCCCCAGCATTTT. The full variable domain, with the rest looked up from reference TRBV30 and TRBJ1-5, is SQTIHQWPATLVQPVGSPLSLECTVEGTSNPNLYWYRQAAGRGLQLLFYSVGIGQISSEVPQNLSASRPQDRQFILSSKKLLLSDSGFYLCAWNHRVSQPQHFGDGTRLSIL.

The V call is TRBV6-2 or TRBV6-3, the J call TRBJ2-1, with 12 bases matching TRBD1. The CDR3 covers 15 residues. The J segment lost 8 bases and the V segment lost 4 bases, leaving 6 bases of the junction unmatched. Germline-derived CDR1 and CDR2 are MNHEY and SVGEGT. CDR3 sequence: CASSSSGTGGHEQFF. In DNA form, the CDR3 reads TGTGCCAGCAGTTCCTCCGGGACAGGGGGCCATGAGCAGTTCTTC.

This chain connects TRBV19 to TRBJ2-5, with 7 nucleotides matching TRBD2. Trimming removed 3 bases from V and 1 base from J; junction bases left unmatched: 8. The CDR3 has 16 residues. The germline V gene has CDR1 LNHDA and CDR2 SQIVND (reference sequence). The DNA of the CDR3 is TGTGCCAGTAGTATGGGAGGAGCGGGGATCCAAGAGACCCAGTACTTC. This translates into CASSMGGAGIQETQYF.

The CDR3 loop reads CASSYGINSGNTIYF. The CDR3 coding sequence is TGTGCCAGCAGTTACGGGATTAACTCTGGAAACACCATATATTTT. This chain uses TRBV6-5 with TRBJ1-3; D unresolved. Germline values: CDR1 MNHEY, CDR2 SVGAGI. This CDR3 has 15 amino acids. Trimming stripped 2 bases from V and 0 bases from J, with 8 bases between.

The CDR3 loop is CASSLGVRGDTEAFF. As DNA, the CDR3 is TGTGCCAGCAGCTTAGGGGTCAGGGGGGACACTGAAGCTTTCTTT. The chain is built from TRBV7-9 and TRBJ1-1, with TRBD1 matching over 7 bases. J gave up 3 bases and V 1 base, and 5 bases lay outside the gene matches. CDR1 is SEHNR and CDR2 is FQNEAQ in the germline V gene (reference sequence). This CDR3 has 15 amino acids.

The chain joins TRBV11-2 to TRBJ2-7; 8 bases are a match to TRBD1. The CDR3 contains 14 residues. In germline, CDR1 is SGHAT, CDR2 FQNNGV. The ends lost 5 bases at V and 6 bases at J; junction bases unmatched: 9. The CDR3 bases are TGTGCCAGCAGCCAAACCGACAGGGGATTCGAGCAGTACGTC. It is translated as CASSQTDRGFEQYV.

V and J are TRBV20-1 and TRBJ1-1; D not resolved. V lost 6 bases to trimming and J lost 0 bases, with 5 bases between them. From germline, CDR1 is DFQATT and CDR2 SNEGSKA (reference sequence). This CDR3 has 11 residues. CDR3 bases: TGCAGTGCCCTCATGAACACTGAAGCTTTCTTT. Protein sequence: CSALMNTEAFF.